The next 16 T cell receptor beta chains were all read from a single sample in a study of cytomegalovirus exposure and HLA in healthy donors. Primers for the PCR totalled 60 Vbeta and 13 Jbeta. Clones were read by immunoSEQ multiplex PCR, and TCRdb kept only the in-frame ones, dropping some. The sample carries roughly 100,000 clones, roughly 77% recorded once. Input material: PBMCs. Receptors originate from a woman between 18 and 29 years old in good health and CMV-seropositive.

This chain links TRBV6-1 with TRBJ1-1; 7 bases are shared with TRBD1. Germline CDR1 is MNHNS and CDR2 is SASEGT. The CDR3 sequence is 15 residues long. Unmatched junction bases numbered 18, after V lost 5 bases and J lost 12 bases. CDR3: CASSQGGQGVSGTFF. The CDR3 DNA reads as TGTGCCAGCAGTCAAGGGGGTCAGGGGGTGAGTGGAACTTTCTTT.

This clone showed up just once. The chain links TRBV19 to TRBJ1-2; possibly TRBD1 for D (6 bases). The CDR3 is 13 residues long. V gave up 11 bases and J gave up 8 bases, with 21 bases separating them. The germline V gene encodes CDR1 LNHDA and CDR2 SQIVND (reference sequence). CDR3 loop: CAASRGAQGGYTF. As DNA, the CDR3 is TGTGCCGCCTCGCGGGGGGCTCAGGGGGGCTACACCTTC. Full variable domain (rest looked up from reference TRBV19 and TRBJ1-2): DGGITQSPKYLFRKEGQNVTLSCEQNLNHDAMYWYRQDPGQGLRLIYYSQIVNDFQKGDIAEGYSVSREKKESFPLTVTSAQKNPTAFYLCAASRGAQGGYTFGSGTRLTVV.

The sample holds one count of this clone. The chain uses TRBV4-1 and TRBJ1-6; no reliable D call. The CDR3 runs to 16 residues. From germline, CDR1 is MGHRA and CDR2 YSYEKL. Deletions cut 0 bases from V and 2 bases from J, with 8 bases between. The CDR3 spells CASSQDSDTYNSPLHF. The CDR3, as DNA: TGCGCCAGCAGCCAAGACAGCGATACCTATAATTCACCCCTCCACTTT.

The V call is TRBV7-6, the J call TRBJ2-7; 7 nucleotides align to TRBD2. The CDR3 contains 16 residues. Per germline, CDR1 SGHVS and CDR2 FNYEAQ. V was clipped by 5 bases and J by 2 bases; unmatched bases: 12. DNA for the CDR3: TGTGCCAGCAGCGAAAGCGTATGGGCGGGAGCCTACGAGCAGTACTTC. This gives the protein CASSESVWAGAYEQYF.

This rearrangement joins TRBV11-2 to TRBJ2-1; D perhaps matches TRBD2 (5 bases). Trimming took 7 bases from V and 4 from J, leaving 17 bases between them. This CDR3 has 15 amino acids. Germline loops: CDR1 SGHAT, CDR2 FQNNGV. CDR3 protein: CASTLVTGKYNEQFF. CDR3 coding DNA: TGTGCCAGCACCCTAGTAACGGGGAAATACAATGAGCAGTTCTTC.

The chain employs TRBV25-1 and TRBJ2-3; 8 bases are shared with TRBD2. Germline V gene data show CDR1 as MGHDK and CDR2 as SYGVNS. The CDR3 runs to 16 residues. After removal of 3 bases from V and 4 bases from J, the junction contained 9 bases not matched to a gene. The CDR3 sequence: CASSDFTAGVPDTQYF. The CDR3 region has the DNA TGTGCCAGCAGTGATTTTACAGCGGGAGTTCCAGATACGCAGTATTTT.

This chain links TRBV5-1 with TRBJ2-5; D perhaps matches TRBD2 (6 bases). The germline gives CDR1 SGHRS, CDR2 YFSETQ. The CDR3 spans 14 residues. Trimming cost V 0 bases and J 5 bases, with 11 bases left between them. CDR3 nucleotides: TGCGCCAGCAGCTTGGACGGGGGAGGTGAGACCCAGTACTTC. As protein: CASSLDGGGETQYF.

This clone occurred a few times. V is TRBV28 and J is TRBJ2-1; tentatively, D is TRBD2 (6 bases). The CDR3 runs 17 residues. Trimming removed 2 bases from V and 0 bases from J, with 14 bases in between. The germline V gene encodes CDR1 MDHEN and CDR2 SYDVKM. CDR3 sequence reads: CASSLTSLDLSYNEQFF. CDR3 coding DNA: TGTGCCAGCAGTTTAACTAGCCTGGACCTCTCCTACAATGAGCAGTTCTTC.

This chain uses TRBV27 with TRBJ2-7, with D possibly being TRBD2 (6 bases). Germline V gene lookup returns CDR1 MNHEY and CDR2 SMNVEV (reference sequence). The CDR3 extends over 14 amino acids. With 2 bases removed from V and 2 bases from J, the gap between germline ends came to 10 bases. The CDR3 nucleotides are TGTGCCAGCAGTTTAGGGGGGAGCCCCTACGAGCAGTACTTC. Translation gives CASSLGGSPYEQYF.

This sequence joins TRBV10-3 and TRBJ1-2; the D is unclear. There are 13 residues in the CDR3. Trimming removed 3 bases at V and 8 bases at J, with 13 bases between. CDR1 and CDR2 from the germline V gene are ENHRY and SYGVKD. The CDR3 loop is CAISDLASMGYTF. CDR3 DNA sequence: TGTGCCATCAGTGATTTGGCATCCATGGGCTACACCTTC.

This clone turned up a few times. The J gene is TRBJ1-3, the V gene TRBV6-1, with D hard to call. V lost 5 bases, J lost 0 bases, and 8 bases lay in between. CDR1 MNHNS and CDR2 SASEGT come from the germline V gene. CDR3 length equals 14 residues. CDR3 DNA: TGTGCCAGCAGTATCAAGAGCTCTGGAAACACCATATATTTT. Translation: CASSIKSSGNTIYF.

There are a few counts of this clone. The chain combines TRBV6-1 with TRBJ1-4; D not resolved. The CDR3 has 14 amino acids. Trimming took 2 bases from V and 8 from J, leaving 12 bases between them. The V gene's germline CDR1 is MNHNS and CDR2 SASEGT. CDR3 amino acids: CASSEPPGREKLFF. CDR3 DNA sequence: TGTGCCAGCAGTGAACCCCCCGGGAGAGAAAAACTGTTTTTT.

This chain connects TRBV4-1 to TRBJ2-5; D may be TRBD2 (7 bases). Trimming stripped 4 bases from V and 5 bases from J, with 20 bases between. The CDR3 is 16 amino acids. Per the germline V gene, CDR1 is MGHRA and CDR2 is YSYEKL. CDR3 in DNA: TGCGCCAGCAGCCTTAAGGGGGGGTCGGGGATCGAGACCCAGTACTTC. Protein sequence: CASSLKGGSGIETQYF.

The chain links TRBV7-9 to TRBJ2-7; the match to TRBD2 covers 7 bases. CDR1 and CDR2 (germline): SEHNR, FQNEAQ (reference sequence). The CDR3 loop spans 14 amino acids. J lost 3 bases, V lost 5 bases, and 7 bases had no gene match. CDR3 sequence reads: CASSTPGLSYEQYF. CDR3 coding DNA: TGTGCCAGCAGCACGCCGGGACTAAGCTACGAGCAGTACTTC.

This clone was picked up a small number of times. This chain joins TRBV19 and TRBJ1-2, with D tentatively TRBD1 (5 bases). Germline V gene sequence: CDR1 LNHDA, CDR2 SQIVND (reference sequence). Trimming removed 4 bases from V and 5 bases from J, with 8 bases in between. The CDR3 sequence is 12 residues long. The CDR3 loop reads CASSRTTYGYTF. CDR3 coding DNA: TGTGCCAGTAGTAGGACAACTTATGGCTACACCTTC.

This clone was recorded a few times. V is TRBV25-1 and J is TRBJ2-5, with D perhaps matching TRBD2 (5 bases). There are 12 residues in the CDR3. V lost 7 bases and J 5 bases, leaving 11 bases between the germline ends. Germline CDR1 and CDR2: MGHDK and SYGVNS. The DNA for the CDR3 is TGTGCCAGCAACACCCCGGGGGAGACCCAGTACTTC. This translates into CASNTPGETQYF.